This is a list of T cell receptor beta chains from one sample in a study of blood T cell repertoires in COVID-19. The assay was immunoSEQ multiplex PCR, and TCRdb's table has in-frame clones only and misses some. This table holds approximately 260,000 clones, 88% found once. What was sequenced was peripheral blood. Receptors originate from a woman aged 70-85 years with COVID-19, enrolled during active disease. The conserved cysteine and the conserved F or W are not part of the CDR3 here.

CDR3aa: ASSPRASGRQSSYNEQF
j_gene: TRBJ2-1
v_gene: TRBV6-2/TRBV6-3

CDR3aa: ASNPGLAQETQY
j_gene: TRBJ2-5
v_gene: TRBV2

CDR3aa: ASIVGLAGAGDTQY
j_gene: TRBJ2-3
v_gene: TRBV7-4

CDR3aa: ASRNSGNTEAF
j_gene: TRBJ1-1
v_gene: TRBV6-5

CDR3aa: AWTDSYEQY
j_gene: TRBJ2-7
v_gene: TRBV30

CDR3aa: ATMEHGFNEQF
j_gene: TRBJ2-1
v_gene: TRBV24-1

CDR3aa: ASSHYIAKNIQY
j_gene: TRBJ2-4
v_gene: TRBV4-3

CDR3aa: ASSDAGGGIGELF
j_gene: TRBJ2-2
v_gene: TRBV6-4

CDR3aa: ASNRDRDIYEQY
j_gene: TRBJ2-7
v_gene: TRBV6-5

CDR3aa: ATSDLRESQETQY
j_gene: TRBJ2-5
v_gene: TRBV24-1

CDR3aa: AIGTSTFDEQF
j_gene: TRBJ2-1
v_gene: TRBV10-3

CDR3aa: ASSQAGQGLYGYT
j_gene: TRBJ1-2
v_gene: TRBV3-1/TRBV3-2

CDR3aa: ASRWTARSHEQF
j_gene: TRBJ2-1
v_gene: TRBV6-5

CDR3aa: ASSAAGGAGANVLT
j_gene: TRBJ2-6
v_gene: TRBV10-1

CDR3aa: ASSPRDGSGNTIY
j_gene: TRBJ1-3
v_gene: TRBV6-5

CDR3aa: ASRNQGNQPQH
j_gene: TRBJ1-5
v_gene: TRBV2

CDR3aa: ASSYSDEQF
j_gene: TRBJ2-1
v_gene: TRBV6-6

CDR3aa: ASSFGNAYEQY
j_gene: TRBJ2-7
v_gene: TRBV5-1

CDR3aa: ASSIVWSSGRRANTGELF
j_gene: TRBJ2-2
v_gene: TRBV19

CDR3aa: ATSGTGLHEQY
j_gene: TRBJ2-7
v_gene: TRBV6-5

CDR3aa: ASTPRASSYEQY
j_gene: TRBJ2-7
v_gene: TRBV5-1

CDR3aa: ASRHTGAREAF
j_gene: TRBJ1-1
v_gene: TRBV25-1

CDR3aa: ASSLINGRGTEAF
j_gene: TRBJ1-1
v_gene: TRBV7-8

CDR3aa: ATSRDYPSENNEQF
j_gene: TRBJ2-1
v_gene: TRBV15

CDR3aa: ASSSTSPYEQY
j_gene: TRBJ2-7
v_gene: TRBV7-7

CDR3aa: ASSQLGAGRDEQY
j_gene: TRBJ2-7
v_gene: TRBV3-1/TRBV3-2

CDR3aa: ASRRLNTEAF
j_gene: TRBJ1-1
v_gene: TRBV19

CDR3aa: ASSPWSSGNTIY
j_gene: TRBJ1-3
v_gene: TRBV3-1/TRBV3-2

CDR3aa: ASSPTGTRLYDEQF
j_gene: TRBJ2-1
v_gene: TRBV3-1/TRBV3-2

CDR3aa: SGADRGTEAF
j_gene: TRBJ1-1
v_gene: TRBV29-1

CDR3aa: ASSPSRDTKLF
j_gene: TRBJ1-4
v_gene: TRBV18

CDR3aa: ASSYDRVGGNTEAF
j_gene: TRBJ1-1
v_gene: TRBV6-5

CDR3aa: ASMGVAGKRNEQF
j_gene: TRBJ2-1
v_gene: TRBV2

CDR3aa: ASSYSRTSGTWEQY
j_gene: TRBJ2-7
v_gene: TRBV6-2/TRBV6-3

CDR3aa: ASSAASGSYEF
j_gene: TRBJ2-1
v_gene: TRBV9

CDR3aa: AWSRGLQPQH
j_gene: TRBJ1-5
v_gene: TRBV30

CDR3aa: ASSAGQDYGYT
j_gene: TRBJ1-2
v_gene: TRBV2

CDR3aa: ASSLKGLTEAF
j_gene: TRBJ1-1
v_gene: TRBV11-2

CDR3aa: AISDKGRTEAF
j_gene: TRBJ1-1
v_gene: TRBV10-3

CDR3aa: ASSFATTNEKLF
j_gene: TRBJ1-4
v_gene: TRBV7-2

CDR3aa: ASSRQTGSGDSPLH
j_gene: TRBJ1-6
v_gene: TRBV27

CDR3aa: ASSRGQGIGSPLH
j_gene: TRBJ1-6
v_gene: TRBV11-3

CDR3aa: ASSQDSRGNTIY
j_gene: TRBJ1-3
v_gene: TRBV4-3

CDR3aa: SASWDSNYGYT
j_gene: TRBJ1-2
v_gene: TRBV20-1

CDR3aa: ASSESRAYSNQPQH
j_gene: TRBJ1-5
v_gene: TRBV6-1

CDR3aa: ASSTGQATYGYT
j_gene: TRBJ1-2
v_gene: TRBV28

CDR3aa: ASSPGILTDTQY
j_gene: TRBJ2-3
v_gene: TRBV7-9

CDR3aa: ASSYPSGPQETQY
j_gene: TRBJ2-5
v_gene: TRBV6-6

CDR3aa: ASSAQGANYGYT
j_gene: TRBJ1-2
v_gene: TRBV2

CDR3aa: ASSQTSGVSSYEQY
j_gene: TRBJ2-7
v_gene: TRBV4-2

CDR3aa: ASDLRDSISYNEQF
j_gene: TRBJ2-1
v_gene: TRBV12-5

CDR3aa: ASSRLESGQY
j_gene: TRBJ2-7
v_gene: TRBV6-2/TRBV6-3

CDR3aa: ASSLGGTGVEEQY
j_gene: TRBJ2-7
v_gene: TRBV7-2